Below, 18 T cell receptor beta chains from the same sample are listed, as sequenced in a study of beta chain features in type 1 diabetes. Expressed TCRB transcripts were sequenced, since all the RNA that had been isolated was reverse transcribed. Method: immunoSEQ multiplex PCR; TCRdb's copy keeps in-frame clones and lacks some. Here the sample spans around 290,000 clones, about 8% being singletons. The sample comprised central memory CD4+ T cells from blood. The receptors stem from a young woman in good health.

This clone was detected a few times. The chain combines TRBV5-1 with TRBJ2-3; the match to TRBD2 covers 11 bases. Trimming cost V 1 base and J 0 bases; bases outside gene matches: 1. Germline assignment: CDR1 SGHRS and CDR2 YFSETQ. The CDR3 extends over 16 amino acids. The CDR3 protein is CASSLPSGGSTDTQYF. The CDR3 DNA reads TGCGCCAGCAGCTTGCCTAGCGGGGGGAGCACAGATACGCAGTATTTT.

The chain recombines TRBV18 with TRBJ1-2; D is unclear. Per the germline V gene, CDR1 is KGHSH and CDR2 is LQKENI. Trimming stripped 3 bases from V and 5 bases from J, with 7 bases between. CDR3 length: 12 amino acids. The CDR3 reads CASSPRDYGYTF. CDR3 sequence (DNA): TGTGCCAGCTCACCCCGGGATTATGGCTACACCTTC.

The sample holds a few counts of this clone. The chain joins TRBV6-5 to TRBJ1-4; no reliable D call. Germline values: CDR1 MNHEY, CDR2 SVGAGI. This CDR3 is built from 14 residues. The germline V and J ends were trimmed by 6 bases and 3 bases, with 11 bases remaining between them. CDR3 coding DNA: TGTGCCAGCAGCACGACAACGGCTAATGAAAAACTGTTTTTT. Translation gives CASSTTTANEKLFF.

This clone came up a few times. The J gene is TRBJ2-1, the V gene TRBV27; D is perhaps TRBD1 (5 bases). The CDR3 has 14 amino acids. Germline-derived CDR1 and CDR2 are MNHEY and SMNVEV (reference sequence). V lost 6 bases, J lost 12 bases, and 21 bases lay in between. DNA of the CDR3: TGTGCCAGCAGCCCCCGACAGACGTACAATTGGCAGTTCTTC. Protein: CASSPRQTYNWQFF.

About this clone itself: Other DNA sequences in the same sample also yield this CDR3. The CDR3 DNA is TGCGCCAGCAGCTTGTCCGGGGGCAATCAGCCCCAGCATTTT. Translation: CASSLSGGNQPQHF. The chain combines TRBV5-1 with TRBJ1-5, with no clear D. Per the germline V gene, CDR1 is SGHRS and CDR2 is YFSETQ. V was trimmed by 1 base and J by 2 bases, leaving 7 bases between them. The CDR3 covers 14 residues.

This clone was seen a few times. V usage is TRBV5-6 and J usage is TRBJ2-3, with D uncertain. This CDR3 comprises 15 residues. Between the trimmed V and J ends, which lost 0 bases and 0 bases, there was a span of 8 bases. Germline V gene data show CDR1 as SGHDT and CDR2 as YYEEEE. The CDR3 DNA sequence: TGTGCCAGCAGCTTGGTCGGCCTTAGCACAGATACGCAGTATTTT. This sequence encodes CASSLVGLSTDTQYF.

The chain's CDR3 is CSVAWTAQETQYF. In DNA form, the CDR3 reads TGCAGCGTTGCGTGGACAGCACAAGAGACCCAGTACTTC. The J gene is TRBJ2-5, the V gene TRBV29-1, with D tentatively TRBD1 (6 bases). The ends were cut back, 4 bases at V and 2 bases at J, with 11 bases in the middle. The germline V gene has CDR1 SQVTM and CDR2 ANQGSEA. The CDR3 spans 13 residues.

This clone was counted a few times. The chain links TRBV7-2 to TRBJ2-7, with no clear D. The V end was cut by 6 bases, the J end by 2 bases, with 17 bases between. CDR1 and CDR2 from the germline V gene are SGHTA and FQGNSA. This CDR3 is built from 15 residues. This CDR3 is CASSLSSWGTYEQYF. The CDR3 DNA follows: TGTGCCAGCAGTCTCTCTTCGTGGGGTACCTACGAGCAGTACTTC.

This chain joins TRBV28 and TRBJ1-2; weak D call: TRBD1 (6 bases). The germline CDR1 and CDR2 sequences are MDHEN and SYDVKM. CDR3 length: 13 amino acids. With 5 bases removed from V and 4 bases from J, the gap between germline ends came to 11 bases. The CDR3 loop reads CASSPQGSYGYTF. The CDR3 DNA sequence: TGTGCCAGCAGTCCCCAGGGGTCCTATGGCTACACCTTC.

The chain is built from TRBV5-6 and TRBJ2-3; D is unclear. The ends were cut back, 4 bases at V and 2 bases at J, with 5 bases in the middle. The CDR3 loop spans 12 amino acids. In germline, CDR1 is SGHDT, CDR2 YYEEEE. The CDR3 bases are TGTGCCAGCAGCAGGGACACAGATACGCAGTATTTT. Translating it yields CASSRDTDTQYF.

This clone was recorded at least ten times. The V call is TRBV9, the J call TRBJ2-1; D uncertain. The CDR3 totals 14 residues. Deletions cut 0 bases from V and 8 bases from J, with 12 bases between. Germline V gene sequence: CDR1 SGDLS, CDR2 YYNGEE. In DNA, the CDR3 is TGTGCCAGCAGCGTAGTTCCAAGTCTGGATGAGCAGTTCTTC. It is translated as CASSVVPSLDEQFF.

In its sample, this clone was seen a few times. This chain links TRBV9 with TRBJ1-2; 8 bases are shared with TRBD1. CDR1 SGDLS and CDR2 YYNGEE come from the germline V gene. The CDR3 covers 15 residues. Losses at the gene ends were 4 bases for V and 3 bases for J; bases not matched to a gene: 8. In nucleotides, the CDR3 is TGTGCCAGCAGCACCCGGACAGGGAAGGACTATGGCTACACCTTC. Amino acids: CASSTRTGKDYGYTF.

The chain links TRBV18 to TRBJ1-5, with D uncertain. Trimming removed 2 bases from V and 3 bases from J, with 11 bases in between. This CDR3 region has 15 residues. The V gene's germline CDR1 is KGHSH and CDR2 LQKENI. CDR3 in amino acids: CASSPGRGDNQPQHF. CDR3 bases: TGTGCCAGCTCACCAGGGCGAGGCGACAATCAGCCCCAGCATTTT.

The CDR3: CASSETDSSYNEQFF. DNA for the CDR3: TGCGCCAGCAGCGAGACCGATAGCTCCTACAATGAGCAGTTCTTC. The chain recombines TRBV5-1 with TRBJ2-1, with unresolved D. The CDR3 contains 15 residues. CDR1 and CDR2 from the germline V gene are SGHRS and YFSETQ. The V and J ends lost 4 bases and 0 bases respectively, with 11 bases between them.

The CDR3 DNA is TGTGCCAGCAGCCCCGGCGGTGCAAGGACTGAGACCCAGTACTTC. Amino acid sequence: CASSPGGARTETQYF. V gene TRBV7-3 combines with J gene TRBJ2-5; tentatively, D is TRBD2 (5 bases). The CDR3 is 15 residues long. Germline CDR1 SGHTA, CDR2 FQGTGA. Trimming left V 5 bases short and J 5 bases short, with 18 bases between.

This clone was observed a few times. V and J are TRBV4-1 and TRBJ2-3, with 11 nucleotides matching TRBD2. Per the germline V gene, CDR1 is MGHRA and CDR2 is YSYEKL. This CDR3 has 18 amino acids. J was trimmed by 1 base and V by 0 bases; bases with no gene match: 6. As DNA, the CDR3 is TGCGCCAGCAGCCAAGATCTGAGTAGCGGGGGGGGCACAGATACGCAGTATTTT. Encoded protein: CASSQDLSSGGGTDTQYF.

The chain couples TRBV7-9 to TRBJ2-6; a weak D match, TRBD2 (5 bases). The germline V gene encodes CDR1 SEHNR and CDR2 FQNEAQ (reference sequence). The CDR3 sequence is 17 residues long. V lost 7 bases to trimming and J lost 2 bases, with 18 bases between them. The CDR3 DNA sequence: TGTGCCAGCACCTCGAGGGCCCCACTCGCTGGGGCCAACGTCCTGACTTTC. As protein: CASTSRAPLAGANVLTF. Full variable domain (rest looked up from reference TRBV7-9 and TRBJ2-6): DTGVSQNPRHKITKRGQNVTFRCDPISEHNRLYWYRQTLGQGPEFLTYFQNEAQLEKSRLLSDRFSAERPKGSFSTLEIQRTEQGDSAMYLCASTSRAPLAGANVLTFGAGSRLTVL.

The chain is built from TRBV12-5 and TRBJ2-2, with D maybe TRBD1 (5 bases). V was pared by 6 bases and J by 6 bases, with 17 bases between. Germline-derived CDR1 and CDR2 are LGHNT and FRNRAP. The CDR3 runs to 15 residues. The CDR3 DNA is TGTGCTAGTGGCCCAGCAAGGCAGGGCGCCGGGGAGCTGTTTTTT. Translating it yields CASGPARQGAGELFF. The whole variable domain, filled in from reference TRBV12-5 and TRBJ2-2, reads DARVTQTPRHKVTEMGQEVTMRCQPILGHNTVFWYRQTMMQGLELLAYFRNRAPLDDSGMPKDRFSAEMPDATLATLKIQPSEPRDSAVYFCASGPARQGAGELFFGEGSRLTVL.